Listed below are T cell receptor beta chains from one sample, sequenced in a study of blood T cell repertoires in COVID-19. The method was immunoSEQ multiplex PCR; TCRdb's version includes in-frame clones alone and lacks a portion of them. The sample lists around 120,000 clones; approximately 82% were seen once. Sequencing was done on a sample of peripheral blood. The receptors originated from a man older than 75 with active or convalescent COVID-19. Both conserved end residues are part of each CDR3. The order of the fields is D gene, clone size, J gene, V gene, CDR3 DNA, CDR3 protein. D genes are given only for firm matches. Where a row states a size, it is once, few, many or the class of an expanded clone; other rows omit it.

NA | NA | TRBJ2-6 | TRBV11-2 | TGTGCCAGCAGCCAAAGGAGCTCTGGGGCCAACGTCCTGACTTTC | CASSQRSSGANVLTF
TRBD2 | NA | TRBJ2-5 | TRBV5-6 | TGTGCCAGCAGCTTGGAACTAGCGGGGGGACAAGAGACCCAGTACTTC | CASSLELAGGQETQYF
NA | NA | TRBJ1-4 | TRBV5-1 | TGCGCCAGCAGCTTGCAGGGGATAGACGAAAAACTGTTTTTT | CASSLQGIDEKLFF
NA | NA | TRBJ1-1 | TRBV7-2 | TGTGCCAGCGTCCAGATTGTGAACACTGAAGCTTTCTTT | CASVQIVNTEAFF
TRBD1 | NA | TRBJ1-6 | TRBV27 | TGTGCCAGCAGACAGGGGGCGCAGATTAATTCACCCCTCCACTTT | CASRQGAQINSPLHF
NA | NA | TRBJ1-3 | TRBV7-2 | TGTGCCAGCAGCTTAGTGTATGGAAACACCATATATTTT | CASSLVYGNTIYF
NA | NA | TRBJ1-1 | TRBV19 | TGTGCCAGTAGTGTCCACGGGGAGAACACTGAAGCTTTCTTT | CASSVHGENTEAFF
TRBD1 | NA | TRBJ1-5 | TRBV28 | TGTGCCAGCAGTGACCGAACAGGGGGGCATCAGCCCCAGCATTTT | CASSDRTGGHQPQHF
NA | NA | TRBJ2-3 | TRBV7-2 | TGTGCCAGCAGCTTAACACACGGGGTCCTTTGGGATACGCAGTATTTT | CASSLTHGVLWDTQYF
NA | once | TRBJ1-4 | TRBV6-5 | TGTGCCAGCAGTTACGGGGGGGAGAGTGAAAAACTGTTTTTT | CASSYGGESEKLFF
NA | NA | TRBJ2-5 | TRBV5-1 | TGCGCCAGCAGCTGGGACAATACACAAGAGACCCAGTACTTC | CASSWDNTQETQYF
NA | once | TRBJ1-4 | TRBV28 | TGTGCCAGCAGTTTACCGGGGTCTGGGAATGAAAAACTGTTTTTT | CASSLPGSGNEKLFF
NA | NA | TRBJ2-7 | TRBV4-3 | TGCGCCAGCAGCCAAGATTGGGGGCCTTACGAGCAGTACTTC | CASSQDWGPYEQYF
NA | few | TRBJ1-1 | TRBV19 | TGTGCCAGCGATGCAGGGATTTTGAGGGAAGCTTTCTTT | CASDAGILREAFF
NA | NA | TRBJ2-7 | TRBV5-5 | TGTGCCAGCAGCCGTACATCTAGCGAATATGCCTACGAGCAGTACTTC | CASSRTSSEYAYEQYF
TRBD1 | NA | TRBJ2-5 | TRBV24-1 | TGTGCCACCAAGGTCTTTTGCGTTAGGACAGGGCTAGAGACCCAGTACTTC | CATKVFCVRTGLETQYF
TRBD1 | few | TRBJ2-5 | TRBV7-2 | TGTGCCAGCAGCCAAAGTGAACAGGGGTCGCGGACCCAGTACTTC | CASSQSEQGSRTQYF
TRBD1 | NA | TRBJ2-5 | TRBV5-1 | TGCGCCAGCAGCTTGACGACAGGGCCCTCGACCCAGTACTTC | CASSLTTGPSTQYF
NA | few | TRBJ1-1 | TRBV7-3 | TGTGCCAGCCGGGGAAACCTCCTTCCGGCTTTCTTT | CASRGNLLPAFF
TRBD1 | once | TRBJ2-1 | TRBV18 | TGTGCCAGCTCACCAGAAACAGGGGGCAATGAGCAGTTCTTC | CASSPETGGNEQFF
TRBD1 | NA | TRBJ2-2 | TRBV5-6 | TGTGCCAGCAGCTCGGGACAGGGGTCCGGGGAGCTGTTTTTT | CASSSGQGSGELFF
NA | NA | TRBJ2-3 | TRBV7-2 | TGTGCCAGCAGCCAACGAATCGGGTTTAAGACAGATACGCAGTATTTT | CASSQRIGFKTDTQYF
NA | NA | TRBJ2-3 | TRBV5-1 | TGCGCCAGCAGCTCACGGGTCGACAGCACAGATACGCAGTATTTT | CASSSRVDSTDTQYF
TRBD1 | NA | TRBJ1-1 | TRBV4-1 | TGCGCCAGCAGAAGGGACAGAGACACTGAAGCTTTCTTT | CASRRDRDTEAFF
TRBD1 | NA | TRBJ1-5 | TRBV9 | TGTGCCAGCAGCCCCCTAGTGGGACAGGGGGTTGTTTGCAATCAGCCCCAGCATTTT | CASSPLVGQGVVCNQPQHF
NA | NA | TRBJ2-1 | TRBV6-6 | TGTGCCAGCAGGGCCGTTGAGGGGGCCTACAATGAGCAGTTCTTC | CASRAVEGAYNEQFF
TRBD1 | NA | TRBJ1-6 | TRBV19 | TGTGCCAGTAGAATGGGACAGTTCTATAATTCACCCCTCCACTTT | CASRMGQFYNSPLHF
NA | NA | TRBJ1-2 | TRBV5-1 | TGCGCCAGCAGCCCGAAGCCGGGGGAAGCCTATGGCTACACCTTC | CASSPKPGEAYGYTF
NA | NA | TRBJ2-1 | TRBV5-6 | TGTGCCAGCAGCTCTGCCTCTAACAATGAGCAGTTCTTC | CASSSASNNEQFF
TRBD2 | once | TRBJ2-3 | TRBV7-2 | TGTGCCAGCAGCCGTAGCGGGGGGGCAGGGGATACGCAGTATTTT | CASSRSGGAGDTQYF
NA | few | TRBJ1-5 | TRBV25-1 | TGTGCCAGCAGTGAACACGGGAGCAATCAGCCCCAGCATTTT | CASSEHGSNQPQHF
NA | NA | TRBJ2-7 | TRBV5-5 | TGTGCCAGCAGCTTGGCCGTGGCAGGGGGGAACTACGAGCAGTACTTC | CASSLAVAGGNYEQYF
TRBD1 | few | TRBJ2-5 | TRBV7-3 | TGTGCCAGCAGCCAGAGGGCAGGGGGTTCCCAGTACTTC | CASSQRAGGSQYF
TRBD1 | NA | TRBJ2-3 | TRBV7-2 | TGTGCCAGCAGCTTAGGGACAGGGTCAGGTCTCACAGATACGCAGTATTTT | CASSLGTGSGLTDTQYF
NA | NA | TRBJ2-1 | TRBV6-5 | TGTGCCACAGGTGGGGCAACCTACAATGAGCAGTTCTTC | CATGGATYNEQFF
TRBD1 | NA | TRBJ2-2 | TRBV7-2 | TGTGCCAGCAGCTCAAAGACAGGGAAGAACACCGGGGAGCTGTTTTTT | CASSSKTGKNTGELFF
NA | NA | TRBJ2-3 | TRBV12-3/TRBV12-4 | TGTGCCAGCAGTTTAACGGGCACAGATACGCAGTATTTT | CASSLTGTDTQYF
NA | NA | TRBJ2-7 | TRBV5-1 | TGCGCCAGCAGCCCCTATGGGGGGGAGCAGTACTTC | CASSPYGGEQYF
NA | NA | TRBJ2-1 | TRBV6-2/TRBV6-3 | TGTGCCAGCAGTTACCCTGAATCGGGGCAGTTCTTC | CASSYPESGQFF
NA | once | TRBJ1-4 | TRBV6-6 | TGTGCCAGCAGTTACTCGGGGGGGGAAAAACTGTTTTTT | CASSYSGGEKLFF
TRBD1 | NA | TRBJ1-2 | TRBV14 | TGTGCCAGCAGCGAAAACAGGGGTGGGGACTATGGCTACACCTTC | CASSENRGGDYGYTF
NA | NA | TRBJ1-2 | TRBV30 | TGTGCCTGGAGATTACCAGGCTATGGCTACACCTTC | CAWRLPGYGYTF
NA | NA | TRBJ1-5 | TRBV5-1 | TGCGCCAGCAGCTTGGGAGCAGGGCGGAATCAGCCCCAGCATTTT | CASSLGAGRNQPQHF
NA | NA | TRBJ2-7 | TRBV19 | TGTGCCAGTAGTCCAAGCCGGTCGGGGACTCAGTACTTC | CASSPSRSGTQYF
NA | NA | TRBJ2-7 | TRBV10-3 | TGTGCCATCACCACCGGTCTAACAGGGTCCGAGCAGTACTTC | CAITTGLTGSEQYF
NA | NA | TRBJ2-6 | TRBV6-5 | TGTGCCAGCAAAAGGCTAGGGGAAGGGGCCAACGTCCTGACTTTC | CASKRLGEGANVLTF
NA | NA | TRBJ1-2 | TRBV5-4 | TGTGCCAGCAGCTCGGGGGACGGTGGCTACACCTTC | CASSSGDGGYTF
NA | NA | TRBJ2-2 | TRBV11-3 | TGTGCCAGCAGCTTAGAAGGACGGGGGGCTAACACCGGGGAGCTGTTTTTT | CASSLEGRGANTGELFF
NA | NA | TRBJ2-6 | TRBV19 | TGTGCCAGTAGGTCAGCTGGGGCCAACGTCCTGACTTTC | CASRSAGANVLTF
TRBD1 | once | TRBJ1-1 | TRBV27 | TGTGCCAGCAGCTACGGACAGGATCACACTGAAGCTTTCTTT | CASSYGQDHTEAFF
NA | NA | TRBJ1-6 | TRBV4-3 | TGCGCCAGCAGCCGCGCAGGGGATTCACCCCTCCACTTT | CASSRAGDSPLHF
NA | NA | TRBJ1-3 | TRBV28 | TGTGCCAGCACCTCCGGGGGGCTACGGGGAAACACCATATATTTT | CASTSGGLRGNTIYF
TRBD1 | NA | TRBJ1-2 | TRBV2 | TGTGCCAGCAGTGCTCAGGACAGGGGGAGGAGTGGTGGCTACACCTTC | CASSAQDRGRSGGYTF
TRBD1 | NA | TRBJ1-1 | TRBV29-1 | TGCAGCGTTAAGGGATGGAGTGGGACAGGGGTGAACACTGAAGCTTTCTTT | CSVKGWSGTGVNTEAFF
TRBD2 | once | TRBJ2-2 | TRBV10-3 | TGTGCCATCAGTACTAGCGGGGGTTCCGGGGAGCTGTTTTTT | CAISTSGGSGELFF
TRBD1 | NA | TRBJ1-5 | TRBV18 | TGTGCCAGCGGCACAGGGGACCGGAGTCAGCCCCAGCATTTT | CASGTGDRSQPQHF
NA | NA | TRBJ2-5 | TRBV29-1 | TGCAGCCTTCGATTGCCACACCGGGGAAAAGAGACCCAGTACTTC | CSLRLPHRGKETQYF
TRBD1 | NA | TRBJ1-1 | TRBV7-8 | TGTGCCAGCAGCTTACGGGACAGGAGGGACGCTTTCTTT | CASSLRDRRDAFF
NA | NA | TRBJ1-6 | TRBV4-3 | TGCGCCAGCAGCCAAGACGAAGGGAGAGAGAATTCACCCCTCCACTTT | CASSQDEGRENSPLHF